The T cell receptor beta chain under discussion was sequenced for a study of CD8 T cells in ankylosing spondylitis. This CDR3 is 17 amino acids long. V lost 0 bases and J lost 3; bases outside the gene matches: 8. Per the germline V gene, CDR1 is SGHDT and CDR2 is YYEEEE. This clonotype turned up a few times. Antigen: not known. General study findings and limits: In ankylosing spondylitis blood, a motif of roughly 8 highly homologous TCR beta variants appeared characteristic. Within matched ankylosing spondylitis synovial fluid, disease-linked clones were reportedly significantly enriched.

The authors made TCR beta libraries by quantitative 5'-RACE with molecular barcodes. From the 5' RACE reads, TCRdb called clonotypes with MiXCR, one entry per CDR3 protein. The sample shows around 430,000 distinct CDR3 sequences, 15% to 20% of them seen only once. Material for sequencing was blood, either unsorted or a sorted T cell fraction (not recorded which). The J gene is TRBJ2-1, the V gene TRBV5-6; 8 nucleotides agree with TRBD1. The sequence came from a male donor with ankylosing spondylitis. Here the CDR3 DNA reads TGTGCCAGCAGCTTGGGCGTCCGGGACAGGAGCTACAATGAGCAGTTCTTC. Its translation is CASSLGVRDRSYNEQFF.